One and the same sample provided the 18 T cell receptor beta chains below, sequenced in a study of blood T cell repertoires in COVID-19. Sequencing used immunoSEQ multiplex PCR; TCRdb keeps in-frame clones, though not all of them. The sample consists of roughly 63,000 clones, approximately 88% of them appearing once. Sequenced sample: peripheral blood. These TCRs come from a human donor in a cohort sampled during active COVID-19.

The rearrangement links TRBV7-2 to TRBJ2-3; TRBD2 matches at 8 bases. The CDR3 covers 16 residues. The germline CDR1 and CDR2 sequences are SGHTA and FQGNSA. Unmatched junction bases numbered 8, after V lost 1 base and J lost 5 bases. The DNA for the CDR3 is TGTGCCAGCAGCTTAGATGGCGGGGGGTGGCAAGATACGCAGTATTTT. Amino acid sequence: CASSLDGGGWQDTQYF.

The V gene is TRBV7-2, the J gene TRBJ2-7, with 7 bases matching TRBD2. Germline lookup yields CDR1 SGHTA and CDR2 FQGNSA. This CDR3 is built from 12 residues. The J segment lost 6 bases and the V segment lost 5 bases, leaving 4 bases of the junction unmatched. Written as DNA, the CDR3 is TGTGCCAGCAGCCGGGGGGTGGGCGAGCAGTACTTC. Its protein product is CASSRGVGEQYF. Based on the CDR3 plus reference TRBV7-2 and TRBJ2-7, the full variable domain is GAGVSQSPSNKVTEKGKDVELRCDPISGHTALYWYRQSLGQGLEFLIYFQGNSAPDKSGLPSDRFSAERTGGSVSTLTIQRTQQEDSAVYLCASSRGVGEQYFGPGTRLTVT.

This chain connects TRBV24-1 to TRBJ1-1; 7 nucleotides align to TRBD1. The CDR3 contains 13 residues. CDR1 is KGHDR, CDR2 SFDVKD, per germline. Unmatched junction bases numbered 9, after V lost 2 bases and J lost 13 bases. This CDR3 reads CATSDSGGNRGFF. CDR3 sequence (DNA): TGTGCCACCAGTGATTCAGGGGGGAACCGGGGTTTCTTT.

The chain links TRBV6-2 or TRBV6-3 to TRBJ1-1, with unresolved D. Germline assignment: CDR1 MNHEY and CDR2 SVGEGT. Trimming took 5 bases from V and 3 from J, leaving 7 bases between them. CDR3 length equals 12 residues. CDR3: CASSRLYTEAFF. CDR3 DNA: TGTGCCAGCAGTCGACTATACACTGAAGCTTTCTTT.

The V call is TRBV11-2, the J call TRBJ1-1; 9 nucleotides match TRBD1. V was pared by 5 bases and J by 4 bases, with 5 bases of the junction left unmatched. Germline CDR1 reads SGHAT; CDR2 reads FQNNGV. CDR3 length: 14 amino acids. CDR3 bases: TGTGCCAGCAGCCTACGACAGGGGGTCACTGAAGCTTTCTTT. It codes for CASSLRQGVTEAFF. Full variable domain (missing parts from reference TRBV11-2 and TRBJ1-1): EAGVAQSPRYKIIEKRQSVAFWCNPISGHATLYWYQQILGQGPKLLIQFQNNGVVDDSQLPKDRFSAERLKGVDSTLKIQPAKLEDSAVYLCASSLRQGVTEAFFGQGTRLTVV.

This clone occurred once. The chain recombines TRBV7-2 with TRBJ1-6, with a tentative D call TRBD1 (6 bases). Germline CDR1 reads SGHTA; CDR2 reads FQGNSA. Trimming took 4 bases from V and 8 from J, leaving 18 bases between them. The CDR3 is made up of 16 amino acids. For the CDR3, the DNA is TGTGCCAGCAGCTCGCCGCCGGGACAAGGGGATTCACCCCTCCACTTT. Translation gives CASSSPPGQGDSPLHF.

This sequence joins TRBV5-1 and TRBJ2-5, with 8 bases aligning to TRBD1. The J segment lost 5 bases and the V segment lost 1 base, leaving 7 bases of the junction unmatched. Looked up from germline, CDR1 is SGHRS and CDR2 is YFSETQ. The CDR3 has 15 residues. The CDR3 bases are TGCGCCAGCAGCTTGTCGACAGGGGTTCAGGAGACCCAGTACTTC. This translates into CASSLSTGVQETQYF.

The chain recombines TRBV28 with TRBJ1-2; D is ambiguous. The V end was cut by 11 bases, the J end by 6 bases, with 19 bases between. From germline, CDR1 is MDHEN and CDR2 SYDVKM. CDR3 size: 13 residues. CDR3 protein: CALLDSHRHGYTF. The CDR3 coding sequence is TGTGCCCTTTTGGACTCGCATCGACATGGCTACACCTTC.

This rearrangement joins TRBV24-1 to TRBJ1-3; the D is unclear. Germline-derived CDR1 and CDR2 are KGHDR and SFDVKD. The CDR3 is made up of 13 amino acids. V was trimmed by 3 bases and J by 3 bases, leaving 5 bases between them. The CDR3 DNA follows: TGTGCCACCAGTGATGAACTTGGAAACACCATATATTTT. This gives the protein CATSDELGNTIYF.

The chain has TRBV11-2 and TRBJ2-7, with 7 bases matching TRBD2. CDR3 size: 15 residues. Looked up from germline, CDR1 is SGHAT and CDR2 is FQNNGV. After removal of 2 bases from V and 1 base from J, the junction contained 5 bases not matched to a gene. The DNA of the CDR3 is TGTGCCAGCAGCTTATGGGGACTACCTTCCTACGAGCAGTACTTC. Its translation: CASSLWGLPSYEQYF. Full variable domain (rest looked up from reference TRBV11-2 and TRBJ2-7): EAGVAQSPRYKIIEKRQSVAFWCNPISGHATLYWYQQILGQGPKLLIQFQNNGVVDDSQLPKDRFSAERLKGVDSTLKIQPAKLEDSAVYLCASSLWGLPSYEQYFGPGTRLTVT.

The J gene is TRBJ1-5, the V gene TRBV28; D call uncertain. CDR1 and CDR2 from the germline V gene are MDHEN and SYDVKM. Trimming left V 5 bases short and J 3 bases short, with 11 bases between. CDR3 length: 14 residues. CDR3 region: CASSPGGDNQPQHF. The DNA for the CDR3 is TGTGCCAGCAGTCCTGGCGGGGACAATCAGCCCCAGCATTTT.

V usage is TRBV19 and J usage is TRBJ1-6, with TRBD1 as a possible D gene (6 bases). The CDR3 runs to 14 residues. Germline CDR1 is LNHDA and CDR2 is SQIVND (reference sequence). V dropped 8 bases and J dropped 10 bases, with 18 bases sitting between them. CDR3 in amino acids: CASRLNRVNSPLHF. The CDR3 DNA reads as TGTGCCAGTCGCTTGAACAGGGTTAACTCACCCCTCCACTTT.

V gene TRBV7-3 combines with J gene TRBJ2-3, with 8 bases identical to TRBD2. Germline trimming cut 5 bases from V and 5 bases from J; bases unmatched to any gene: 9. CDR3 length equals 15 residues. The germline CDR1 and CDR2 sequences are SGHTA and FQGTGA. CDR3 bases: TGTGCCAGCAGCCGCCCGGGACTAGAAGAAGATACGCAGTATTTT. Protein sequence: CASSRPGLEEDTQYF.

The chain couples TRBV5-4 to TRBJ1-2; maybe TRBD1 (5 bases). V lost 4 bases and J 2 bases, leaving 9 bases between the germline ends. The CDR3 length is 13 residues. In germline, CDR1 is SGHNT, CDR2 YYREEE (reference sequence). CDR3 residues: CASSHRTNYGYTF. CDR3 DNA sequence: TGTGCCAGCAGCCACAGGACAAACTATGGCTACACCTTC.

There are a few counts of this clone. The genes are TRBV3-1 (or the pseudogene TRBV3-2) and TRBJ1-1; D gene unclear. V dropped 0 bases and J dropped 4 bases, with 9 bases sitting between them. The CDR3 length is 14 residues. The germline CDR1 and CDR2 sequences are LGHDT and YNNKEL (reference sequence). The DNA for the CDR3 is TGTGCCAGCAGCCAAGAGCTGGGCTCCACTGAAGCTTTCTTT. This translates into CASSQELGSTEAFF.

This clone was seen only once. The chain's CDR3 is CASRRNGNYLTDTQYF. The CDR3 DNA reads as TGTGCCAGCCGACGTAACGGGAATTACCTTACAGATACGCAGTATTTT. V gene TRBV5-6 combines with J gene TRBJ2-3; D is perhaps TRBD2 (5 bases). Trimming removed 7 bases from V and 3 bases from J, with 21 bases in between. This CDR3 region has 16 residues. Germline CDR1 reads SGHDT; CDR2 reads YYEEEE.

The chain uses TRBV7-9 and TRBJ2-7, with TRBD1 as a possible D gene (5 bases). Germline CDR1 reads SEHNR; CDR2 reads FQNEAQ (reference sequence). The CDR3 spans 13 residues. V gave up 5 bases and J gave up 3 bases, with 11 bases separating them. CDR3 in DNA: TGTGCCAGCAGCACGACAGCACACTACGAGCAGTACTTC. Translating it yields CASSTTAHYEQYF.

The chain has TRBV5-1 and TRBJ2-7, with 10 bases lining up with TRBD1. CDR1 SGHRS and CDR2 YFSETQ come from the germline V gene. The CDR3 totals 13 residues. V was pared by 5 bases and J by 5 bases, with 4 bases of the junction left unmatched. This CDR3 is CASRRDRGHEQYF. The CDR3 DNA is TGCGCCAGCAGGCGGGACAGGGGACACGAGCAGTACTTC.